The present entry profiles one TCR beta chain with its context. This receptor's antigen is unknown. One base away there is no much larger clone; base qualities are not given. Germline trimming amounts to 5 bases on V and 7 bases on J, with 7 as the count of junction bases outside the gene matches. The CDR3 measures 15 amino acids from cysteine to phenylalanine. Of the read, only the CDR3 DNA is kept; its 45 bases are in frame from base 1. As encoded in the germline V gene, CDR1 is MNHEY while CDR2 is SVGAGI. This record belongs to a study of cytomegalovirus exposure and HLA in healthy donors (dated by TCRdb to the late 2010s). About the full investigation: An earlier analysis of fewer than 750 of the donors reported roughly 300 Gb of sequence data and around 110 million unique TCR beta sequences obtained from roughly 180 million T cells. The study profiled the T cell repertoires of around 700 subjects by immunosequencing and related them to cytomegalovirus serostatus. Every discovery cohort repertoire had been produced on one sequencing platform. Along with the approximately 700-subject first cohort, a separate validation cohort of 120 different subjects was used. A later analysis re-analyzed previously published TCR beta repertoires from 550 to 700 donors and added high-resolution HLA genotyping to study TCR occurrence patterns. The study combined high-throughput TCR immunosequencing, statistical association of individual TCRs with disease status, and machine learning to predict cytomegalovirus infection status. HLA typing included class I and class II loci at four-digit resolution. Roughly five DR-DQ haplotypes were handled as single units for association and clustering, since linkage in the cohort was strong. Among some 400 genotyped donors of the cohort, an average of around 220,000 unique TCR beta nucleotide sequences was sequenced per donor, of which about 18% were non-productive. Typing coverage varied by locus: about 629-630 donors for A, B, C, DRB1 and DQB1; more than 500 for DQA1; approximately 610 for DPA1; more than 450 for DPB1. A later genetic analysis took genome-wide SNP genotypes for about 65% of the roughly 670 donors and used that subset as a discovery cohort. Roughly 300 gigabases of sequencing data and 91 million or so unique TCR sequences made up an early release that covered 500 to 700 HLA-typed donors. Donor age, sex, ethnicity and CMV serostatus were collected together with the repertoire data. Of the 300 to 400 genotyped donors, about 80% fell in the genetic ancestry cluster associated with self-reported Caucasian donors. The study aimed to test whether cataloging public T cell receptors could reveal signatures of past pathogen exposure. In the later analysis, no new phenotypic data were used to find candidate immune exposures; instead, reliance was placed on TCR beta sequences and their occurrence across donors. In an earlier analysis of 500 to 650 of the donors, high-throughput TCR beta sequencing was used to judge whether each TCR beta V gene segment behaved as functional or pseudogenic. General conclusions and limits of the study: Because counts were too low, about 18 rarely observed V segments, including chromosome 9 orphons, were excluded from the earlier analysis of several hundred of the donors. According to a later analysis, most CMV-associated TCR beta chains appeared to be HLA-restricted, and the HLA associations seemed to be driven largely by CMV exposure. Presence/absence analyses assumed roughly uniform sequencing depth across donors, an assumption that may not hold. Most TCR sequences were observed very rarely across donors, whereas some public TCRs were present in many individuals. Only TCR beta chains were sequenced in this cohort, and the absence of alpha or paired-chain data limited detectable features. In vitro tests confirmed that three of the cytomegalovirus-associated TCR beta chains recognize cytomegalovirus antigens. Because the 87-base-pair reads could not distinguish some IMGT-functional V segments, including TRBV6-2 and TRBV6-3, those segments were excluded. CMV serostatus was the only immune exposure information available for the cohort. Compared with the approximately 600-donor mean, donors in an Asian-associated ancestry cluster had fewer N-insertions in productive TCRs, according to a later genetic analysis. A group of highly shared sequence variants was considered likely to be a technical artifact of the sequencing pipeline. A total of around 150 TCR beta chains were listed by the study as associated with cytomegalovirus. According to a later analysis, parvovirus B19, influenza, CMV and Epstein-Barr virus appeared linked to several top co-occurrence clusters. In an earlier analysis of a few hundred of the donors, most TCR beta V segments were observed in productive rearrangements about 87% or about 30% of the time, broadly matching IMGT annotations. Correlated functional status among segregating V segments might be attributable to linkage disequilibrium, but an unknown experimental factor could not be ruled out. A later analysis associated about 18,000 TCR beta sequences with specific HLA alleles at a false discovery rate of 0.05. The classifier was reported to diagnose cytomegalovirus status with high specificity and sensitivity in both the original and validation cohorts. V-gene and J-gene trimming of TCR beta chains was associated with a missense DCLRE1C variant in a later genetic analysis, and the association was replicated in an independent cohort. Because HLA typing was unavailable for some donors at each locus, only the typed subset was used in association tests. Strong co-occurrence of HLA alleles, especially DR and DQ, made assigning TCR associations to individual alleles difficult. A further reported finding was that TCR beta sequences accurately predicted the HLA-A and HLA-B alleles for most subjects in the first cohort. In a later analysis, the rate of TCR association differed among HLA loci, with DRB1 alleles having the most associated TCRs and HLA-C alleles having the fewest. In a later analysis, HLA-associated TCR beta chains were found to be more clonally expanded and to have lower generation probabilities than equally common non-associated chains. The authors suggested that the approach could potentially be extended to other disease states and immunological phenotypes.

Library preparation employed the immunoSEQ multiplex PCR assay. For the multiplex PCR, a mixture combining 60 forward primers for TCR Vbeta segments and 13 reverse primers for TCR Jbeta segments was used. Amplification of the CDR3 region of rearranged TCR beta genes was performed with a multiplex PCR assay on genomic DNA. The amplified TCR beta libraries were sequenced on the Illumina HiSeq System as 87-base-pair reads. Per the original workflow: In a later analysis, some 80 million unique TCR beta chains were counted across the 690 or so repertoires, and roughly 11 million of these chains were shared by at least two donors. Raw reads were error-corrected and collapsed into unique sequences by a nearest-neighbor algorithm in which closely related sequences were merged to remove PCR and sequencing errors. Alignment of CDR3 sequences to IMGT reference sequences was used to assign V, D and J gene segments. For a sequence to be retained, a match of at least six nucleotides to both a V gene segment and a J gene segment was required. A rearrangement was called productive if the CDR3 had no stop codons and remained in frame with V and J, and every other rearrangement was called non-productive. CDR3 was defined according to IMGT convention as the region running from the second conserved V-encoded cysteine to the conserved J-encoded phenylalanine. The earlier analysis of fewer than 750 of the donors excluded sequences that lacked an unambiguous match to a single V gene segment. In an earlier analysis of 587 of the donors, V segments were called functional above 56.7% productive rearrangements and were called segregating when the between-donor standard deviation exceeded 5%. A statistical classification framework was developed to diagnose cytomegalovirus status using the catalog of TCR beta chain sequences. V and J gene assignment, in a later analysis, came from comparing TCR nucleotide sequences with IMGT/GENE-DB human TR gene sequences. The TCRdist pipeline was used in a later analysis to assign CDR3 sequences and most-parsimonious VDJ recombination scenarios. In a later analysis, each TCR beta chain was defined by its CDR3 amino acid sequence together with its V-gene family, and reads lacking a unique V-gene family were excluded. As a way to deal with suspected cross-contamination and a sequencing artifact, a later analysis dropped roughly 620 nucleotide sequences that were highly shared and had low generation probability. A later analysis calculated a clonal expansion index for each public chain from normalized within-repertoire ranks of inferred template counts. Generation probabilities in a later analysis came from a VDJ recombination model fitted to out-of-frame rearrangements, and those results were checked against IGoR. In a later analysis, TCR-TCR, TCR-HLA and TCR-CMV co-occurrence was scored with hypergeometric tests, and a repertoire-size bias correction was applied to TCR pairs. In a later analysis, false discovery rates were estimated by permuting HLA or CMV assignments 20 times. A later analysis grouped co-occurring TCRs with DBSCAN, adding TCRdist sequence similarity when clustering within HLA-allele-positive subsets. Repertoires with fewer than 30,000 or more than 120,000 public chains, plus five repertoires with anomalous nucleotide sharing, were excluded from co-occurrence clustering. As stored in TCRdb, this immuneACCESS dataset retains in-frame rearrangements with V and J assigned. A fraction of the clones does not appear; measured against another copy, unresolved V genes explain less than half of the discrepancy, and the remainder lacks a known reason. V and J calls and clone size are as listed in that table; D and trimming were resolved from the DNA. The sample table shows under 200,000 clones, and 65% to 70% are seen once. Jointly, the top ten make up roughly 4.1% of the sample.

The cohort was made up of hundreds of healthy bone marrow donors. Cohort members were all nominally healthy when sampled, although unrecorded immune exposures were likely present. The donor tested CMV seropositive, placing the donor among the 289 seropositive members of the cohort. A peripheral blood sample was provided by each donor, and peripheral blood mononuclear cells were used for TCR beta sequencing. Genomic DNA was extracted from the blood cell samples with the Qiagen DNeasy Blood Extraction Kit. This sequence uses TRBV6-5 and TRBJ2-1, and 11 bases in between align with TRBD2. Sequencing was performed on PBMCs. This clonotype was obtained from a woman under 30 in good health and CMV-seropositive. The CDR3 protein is CASSVLAGGVNEQFF. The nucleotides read TGTGCCAGCAGTGTCCTAGCGGGAGGCGTAAATGAGCAGTTCTTC.